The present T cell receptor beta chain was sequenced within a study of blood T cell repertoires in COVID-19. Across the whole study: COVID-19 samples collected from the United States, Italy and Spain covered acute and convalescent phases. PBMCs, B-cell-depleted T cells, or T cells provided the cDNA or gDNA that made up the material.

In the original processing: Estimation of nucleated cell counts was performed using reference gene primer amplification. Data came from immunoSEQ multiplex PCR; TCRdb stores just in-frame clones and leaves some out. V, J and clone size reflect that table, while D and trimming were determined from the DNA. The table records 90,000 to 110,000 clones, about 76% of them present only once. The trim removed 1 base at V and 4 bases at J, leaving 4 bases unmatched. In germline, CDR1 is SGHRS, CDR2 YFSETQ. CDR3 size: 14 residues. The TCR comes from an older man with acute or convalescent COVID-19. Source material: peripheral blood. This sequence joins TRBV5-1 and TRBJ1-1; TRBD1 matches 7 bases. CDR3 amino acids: CASSLTGVFTEAFF. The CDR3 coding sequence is TGCGCCAGCAGCTTGACAGGGGTTTTCACTGAAGCTTTCTTT.